The present T cell receptor beta chain was sequenced within a study of T cells in Graves' hyperthyroidism and ophthalmopathy. Points from the study as a whole: Most clonotypes expanded in thyroid above 0.001 were likewise present in blood.

This clonotype was seen ten or more times. Its antigen remains unidentified. Using RNA transcripts as the source, TCR beta CDR3 regions were amplified. The HTBI set primed first-round TCR CDR3 RT-PCR. TCRdb independently ran MiXCR on the multiplex PCR reads; one entry per CDR3 protein. The data hold fewer than 450,000 distinct CDR3 sequences, with 12% to 15% observed a single time. Per germline, CDR1 MNHNS and CDR2 SASEGT. Deletions cut 5 bases from V and 0 bases from J, with 9 bases between. This CDR3 comprises 14 residues. V and J are TRBV6-1 and TRBJ2-3; possible D gene TRBD2, 5 bases. This sequence was found in a woman aged 60-75 years with Graves' ophthalmopathy. The sequenced sample consisted of blood. This CDR3 is CASSPTGSTDTQYF. In DNA form, the CDR3 reads TGTGCCAGCAGTCCAACGGGGAGCACAGATACGCAGTATTTT.